Each of the 16 T cell receptor beta chains below was sequenced from the same sample in a study of monozygotic twins with inflammatory bowel disease (dated by TCRdb to the late 2010s). Library prep was done by 5' RACE. The sample was run on an Illumina HiSeq 2500. One entry per CDR3 protein sequence results from the TCRdb reprocessing of the reads, with DNA left out. The sample table on file contains more than 110,000 distinct CDR3 sequences. Of the sample, more than 0.95% is held by the ten largest clones. Sequencing was performed on blood. Every receptor here comes from a human donor with ulcerative colitis or Crohn's disease, or a healthy co-twin of an affected twin (not recorded which).

This sequence joins TRBV20-1 and TRBJ1-1. CDR1 is DFQATT, CDR2 SNEGSKA, per germline (reference sequence). The CDR3 is 13 residues long. Here the CDR3 reads CSAPTSYGTEAFF.

This rearrangement joins TRBV12-3 or TRBV12-4 to TRBJ1-1. CDR3 length: 14 residues. The chain's CDR3 is CASSLDTLNTEAFF.

This chain joins TRBV15 and TRBJ1-5; TCRdb indicates TRBD1, and absent DNA this call remains unverified. Germline CDR1 LNHNV, CDR2 YYDKDF (reference sequence). The CDR3 has 16 residues. Here the CDR3 reads CATSRDRRTSNQPQHF. Full variable domain (outside the CDR3, taken from reference TRBV15 and TRBJ1-5): DAMVIQNPRYQVTQFGKPVTLSCSQTLNHNVMYWYQQKSSQAPKLLFHYYDKDFNNEADTPDNFQSRRPNTSFCFLDIRSPGLGDTAMYLCATSRDRRTSNQPQHFGDGTRLSIL.

The chain has TRBV20-1 and TRBJ2-4. The CDR3 has 15 residues. From germline, CDR1 is DFQATT and CDR2 SNEGSKA (reference sequence). The CDR3 protein is CSARDRELAKNIQYF.

This chain uses TRBV20-1 with TRBJ2-1; TCRdb calls TRBD2, which cannot be checked without DNA. The CDR3 has 14 residues. Germline V gene sequence: CDR1 DFQATT, CDR2 SNEGSKA (reference sequence). The CDR3 reads CSARDLREYNEQFF.

The J gene is TRBJ2-1, the V gene TRBV12-3 or TRBV12-4. CDR3 size: 16 residues. CDR3 loop: CASSLGVVSSYNEQFF.

This chain uses TRBV30 with TRBJ1-5; the D call of TRBD1 rests on TCRdb alone, since no DNA is present to check it. The V gene's germline CDR1 is GTSNPN and CDR2 SVGIG (reference sequence). The CDR3 sequence is 16 residues long. The CDR3 sequence is CAWSGQGAVGNQPQHF.

The chain is built from TRBV6-5 and TRBJ1-1. The CDR3 extends over 11 amino acids. CDR1 is MNHEY and CDR2 is SVGAGI in the germline V gene. The CDR3 spells CASSYSREAFF.

The J gene is TRBJ2-7, the V gene TRBV5-6; TCRdb picks TRBD1, but there is no DNA to check that call. The CDR3 totals 14 residues. CDR1 is SGHDT, CDR2 YYEEEE, per germline. The CDR3 reads CASSAGGSPYEQYF. The full variable domain, completed using reference TRBV5-6 and TRBJ2-7, is DAGVTQSPTHLIKTRGQQVTLRCSPKSGHDTVSWYQQALGQGPQFIFQYYEEEERQRGNFPDRFSGHQFPNYSSELNVNALLLGDSALYLCASSAGGSPYEQYFGPGTRLTVT.

This rearrangement joins TRBV20-1 to TRBJ1-1; TCRdb designates TRBD1, a call that cannot be tested without DNA. The CDR3 is 13 amino acids. The germline CDR1 and CDR2 sequences are DFQATT and SNEGSKA (reference sequence). CDR3 amino acids: CSADDRRTAEAFF.

The chain employs TRBV14 and TRBJ2-5. CDR1 SGHDN and CDR2 FVKESK come from the germline V gene. This CDR3 contains 12 residues. This CDR3 reads CASSPEGETQYF.

The chain links TRBV19 to TRBJ2-7; checking the TCRdb D call of TRBD1 is not possible without DNA. The CDR3 length is 14 residues. Germline V lookup: CDR1 LNHDA, CDR2 SQIVND (reference sequence). CDR3 sequence: CASSISGQGHEQYF.

This chain joins TRBV27 and TRBJ1-1; TCRdb picks TRBD1, but there is no DNA to check that call. Germline assignment: CDR1 MNHEY and CDR2 SMNVEV (reference sequence). CDR3 length: 13 amino acids. This CDR3 is CASSMTGNTEAFF.

The chain has TRBV5-5 and TRBJ2-5. From germline, CDR1 is SGHKS and CDR2 YYEKEE (reference sequence). The CDR3 loop spans 13 amino acids. The CDR3 here is CDSSLVAQETQYF.

The chain employs TRBV20-1 and TRBJ2-5; lacking DNA, the TRBD2 call made by TCRdb goes unchecked. CDR1 and CDR2 (germline): DFQATT, SNEGSKA (reference sequence). The CDR3 extends over 14 amino acids. The CDR3 loop is CSEGLAGAQETQYF.

The V call is TRBV4-3, the J call TRBJ2-4; TCRdb calls TRBD1, which cannot be checked without DNA. The CDR3 runs 15 residues. Germline assignment: CDR1 LGHNA and CDR2 YSLEER. The CDR3 loop reads CASSQASGPQNIQYF.